The 19 T cell receptor beta chains presented below share a single source sample, sequenced in a study of T cell changes during pregnancy in multiple sclerosis. Only in-frame clones appear in the TCRdb table, and some are missing; sequencing was by immunoSEQ multiplex PCR. The data contain about 64,000 clones, around 96% of them seen just once; the ten biggest clones take up about 2.3%. The sequencing here drew on CD8+ T cells from peripheral blood mononuclear cells, taken after pregnancy. Source of these receptors: a female donor with multiple sclerosis, enrolled in a pregnancy study.

The chain has TRBV28 and TRBJ2-7; 8 positions match TRBD2. This CDR3 region has 15 residues. The V gene's germline CDR1 is MDHEN and CDR2 SYDVKM. V was clipped by 1 base and J by 3 bases; unmatched bases: 5. CDR3 sequence (DNA): TGTGCCAGCAGTTTATTAGCGGCGGGGGGCTACGAGCAGTACTTC. Its translation: CASSLLAAGGYEQYF.

The chain joins TRBV5-1 to TRBJ1-1, with 7 nucleotides matching TRBD1. V lost 4 bases and J lost 7; bases outside the gene matches: 4. CDR3 length equals 12 residues. The germline CDR1 and CDR2 sequences are SGHRS and YFSETQ. The CDR3 sequence: CASSPGTDEAFF. In DNA, the CDR3 is TGCGCCAGCAGCCCCGGGACAGATGAAGCTTTCTTT.

The chain links TRBV28 to TRBJ2-2; D uncertain. Germline CDR1 reads MDHEN; CDR2 reads SYDVKM. The V and J ends lost 11 bases and 2 bases respectively, with 12 bases between them. This CDR3 has 13 amino acids. The CDR3 DNA reads TGTGCCGTCCTAAACGATAACACCGGGGAGCTGTTTTTT. It specifies CAVLNDNTGELFF.

This rearrangement joins TRBV5-4 to TRBJ2-1; D is possibly TRBD1 (5 bases). Trimming shortened V by 0 bases and J by 8 bases, and 9 bases separated the two germline ends. The CDR3 is 13 amino acids. Per the germline V gene, CDR1 is SGHNT and CDR2 is YYREEE (reference sequence). In DNA, the CDR3 is TGTGCCAGCAGCTTGGCCGGCAGGGATGAGCAGTTCTTC. Amino acid sequence: CASSLAGRDEQFF.

The CDR3 sequence: CASSLAGNHEQYF. The CDR3 nucleotides read TGTGCCAGCAGTTTAGCAGGGAACCACGAGCAGTACTTC. The chain employs TRBV27 and TRBJ2-7, with D maybe TRBD1 (5 bases). The CDR3 sequence is 13 residues long. Trimming pared 2 bases from V and 5 bases from J, leaving 10 bases between. CDR1 MNHEY and CDR2 SMNVEV come from the germline V gene (reference sequence).

The J gene is TRBJ2-7, the V gene TRBV13, with TRBD2 as a possible D gene (5 bases). Trimming removed 0 bases at V and 2 bases at J, with 5 bases between. The CDR3 is 13 residues long. Germline CDR1 PRHDT, CDR2 FYEKMQ (reference sequence). The CDR3, as DNA: TGTGCCAGCAGCTTAGGGACTACCTACGAGCAGTACTTC. It translates to CASSLGTTYEQYF.

The chain uses TRBV28 and TRBJ1-5, with 9 positions matching TRBD1. The CDR3 is 14 residues long. The J segment lost 6 bases and the V segment lost 2 bases, leaving 2 bases of the junction unmatched. Germline V gene lookup returns CDR1 MDHEN and CDR2 SYDVKM. The DNA of the CDR3 is TGTGCCAGCAGTTTAGGGACAGGGATTCAGCCCCAGCATTTT. Residues: CASSLGTGIQPQHF.

The chain uses TRBV4-1 and TRBJ1-2, with D possibly being TRBD1 (5 bases). Germline CDR1 and CDR2: MGHRA and YSYEKL. The length of the CDR3 is 14 residues. V was shortened by 1 base and J by 2 bases, with 8 bases between the two germline ends. The CDR3 DNA reads TGCGCCAGCAGCCAAGTCGGGGGGAACTATGGCTACACCTTC. This gives the protein CASSQVGGNYGYTF.

The CDR3 bases are TGCGCCAGCAGCGGCAGACGGGATGGATACAATGAGCAGTTCTTC. Protein product: CASSGRRDGYNEQFF. This chain links TRBV5-1 with TRBJ2-1, with D possibly being TRBD2 (5 bases). Trimming removed 4 bases at V and 4 bases at J, with 15 bases between. Germline loops: CDR1 SGHRS, CDR2 YFSETQ. The CDR3 extends over 15 amino acids.

The chain combines TRBV18 with TRBJ2-7; unclear D gene. The CDR3 has 13 residues. V was pared by 3 bases and J by 0 bases, with 6 bases between. CDR1 and CDR2 (germline): KGHSH, LQKENI. The CDR3 spells CASSPYSSYEQYF. The CDR3 DNA follows: TGTGCCAGCTCACCCTATAGCTCCTACGAGCAGTACTTC. Together with reference TRBV18 and TRBJ2-7, the CDR3 gives the full variable domain: NAGVMQNPRHLVRRRGQEARLRCSPMKGHSHVYWYRQLPEEGLKFMVYLQKENIIDESGMPKERFSAEFPKEGPSILRIQQVVRGDSAAYFCASSPYSSYEQYFGPGTRLTVT.

The genes are TRBV10-3 and TRBJ1-4; D unresolved. The germline V gene encodes CDR1 ENHRY and CDR2 SYGVKD. V dropped 4 bases and J dropped 2 bases, with 11 bases sitting between them. The CDR3 runs to 15 residues. The CDR3, as DNA: TGTGCCATCAGTGTCGGGGTCGGCACTAATGAAAAACTGTTTTTT. Its translation is CAISVGVGTNEKLFF.

J is TRBJ2-3 and V is TRBV27; 10 bases align to TRBD2. Germline-derived CDR1 and CDR2 are MNHEY and SMNVEV (reference sequence). The V and J ends lost 3 bases and 5 bases, in that order; junction bases with no gene match: 8. CDR3 size: 16 residues. CDR3 in amino acids: CASSLRTSGIEDTQYF. The CDR3 bases are TGTGCCAGCAGTTTGAGAACTAGCGGGATTGAAGATACGCAGTATTTT.

This CDR3 is CASSFGTAEQYF. The CDR3 bases are TGTGCCAGCAGCTTTGGGACAGCCGAGCAGTACTTC. The V gene is TRBV7-3, the J gene TRBJ2-7; the match to TRBD1 covers 7 bases. Trimming took 3 bases from V and 6 from J; bases not matched to a gene: 2. Germline CDR1 is SGHTA and CDR2 is FQGTGA. CDR3 length: 12 amino acids.

V usage is TRBV7-2 and J usage is TRBJ2-5; TRBD1 matches at 8 bases. The V gene's germline CDR1 is SGHTA and CDR2 FQGNSA. J was trimmed by 2 bases and V by 5 bases; bases with no gene match: 13. The CDR3 contains 17 residues. CDR3 coding DNA: TGTGCCAGCAGCCGCCCTCTAGACAGGGGCAATCAAGAGACCCAGTACTTC. Translated, it gives CASSRPLDRGNQETQYF.

The rearrangement links TRBV9 to TRBJ2-3, with 11 bases that match TRBD2. The length of the CDR3 is 17 residues. Germline CDR1 SGDLS, CDR2 YYNGEE. The trim removed 2 bases at V and 2 bases at J, leaving 7 bases unmatched. The CDR3 DNA reads as TGTGCCAGCAGCGTCTCCGAGACTAGCGGGGACACAGATACGCAGTATTTT. Translated: CASSVSETSGDTDTQYF.

This chain uses TRBV23-1 with TRBJ2-1; TRBD2 aligns across 12 bases. TRBV23-1 is filed as an ORF, its function uncertain. V lost 8 bases, J lost 9 bases, and 5 bases stayed unmatched. CDR3 length equals 13 residues. The chain's CDR3 is CASGLAGGCEQFF. The CDR3 nucleotides are TGCGCCAGCGGCCTAGCGGGAGGGTGTGAGCAGTTCTTC.

The CDR3: CASSIIGQGYGYTF. The DNA for the CDR3 is TGTGCCAGTAGTATAATCGGACAGGGTTATGGCTACACCTTC. This chain connects TRBV19 to TRBJ1-2, with 8 bases lining up with TRBD1. Looked up from germline, CDR1 is LNHDA and CDR2 is SQIVND (reference sequence). The length of the CDR3 is 14 residues. V gave up 2 bases and J gave up 5 bases; unmatched junction bases: 4.

The chain joins TRBV5-1 to TRBJ2-3; D is perhaps TRBD2 (5 bases). The V gene lost 2 bases and the J gene lost 4 bases, with 14 bases spanning the gap. From germline, CDR1 is SGHRS and CDR2 YFSETQ. This CDR3 is 15 amino acids long. CDR3: CASSLAVTGADTQYF. In DNA form, the CDR3 reads TGCGCCAGCAGCTTAGCCGTAACCGGGGCAGATACGCAGTATTTT.

The chain uses TRBV5-1 and TRBJ2-4; D not resolved. V lost 4 bases, J lost 8 bases, and 16 bases lay in between. Germline V gene lookup returns CDR1 SGHRS and CDR2 YFSETQ. The CDR3 is 14 residues long. CDR3 bases: TGCGCCAGCAGCCGAGAGGAGATTGAGGACATTCAGTACTTC. It translates to CASSREEIEDIQYF.